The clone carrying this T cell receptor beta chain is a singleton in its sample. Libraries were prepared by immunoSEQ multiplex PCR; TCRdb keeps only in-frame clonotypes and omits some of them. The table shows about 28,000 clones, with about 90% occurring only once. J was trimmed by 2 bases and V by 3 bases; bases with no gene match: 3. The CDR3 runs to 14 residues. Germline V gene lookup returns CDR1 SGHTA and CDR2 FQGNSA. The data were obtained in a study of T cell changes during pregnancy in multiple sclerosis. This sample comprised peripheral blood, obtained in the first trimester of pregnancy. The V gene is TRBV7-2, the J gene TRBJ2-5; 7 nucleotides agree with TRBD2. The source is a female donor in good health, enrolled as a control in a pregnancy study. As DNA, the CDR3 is TGTGCCAGCAGCTTTTGGGGGGGGCAAGAGACCCAGTACTTC. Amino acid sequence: CASSFWGGQETQYF.